Listed below are T cell receptor beta chains from one sample, sequenced in a study of cytomegalovirus exposure and HLA in healthy donors. The method was immunoSEQ multiplex PCR; TCRdb's version includes in-frame clones alone and lacks a portion of them. The profile shows about 110,000 clones, about 80% of them singletons. Sequenced input: PBMCs. The receptors here all came from a woman in her sixties or seventies in good health and CMV-seropositive. Both conserved end residues are part of each CDR3. Fields, in order: J gene, V gene, clone size, D gene, CDR3 protein, CDR3 DNA. A D gene is named only where the DNA matches it firmly. Clone size is shown for a subset of rows, as once, few, many or a class of expanded clone.

j_gene: TRBJ2-7; v_gene: TRBV5-1; abundance: -; d_gene: TRBD2; CDR3aa: CASSAGLVREQYF; CDR3nt: TGCGCCAGCAGCGCGGGACTAGTACGCGAGCAGTACTTC
j_gene: TRBJ2-1; v_gene: TRBV7-2; abundance: -; d_gene: -; CDR3aa: CASSLTNLNEQFF; CDR3nt: TGTGCCAGCAGCCTAACCAACCTCAATGAGCAGTTCTTC
j_gene: TRBJ2-7; v_gene: TRBV5-6; abundance: -; d_gene: -; CDR3aa: CASSSRYRVYEQYF; CDR3nt: TGTGCCAGCAGCTCTCGTTACAGGGTCTACGAGCAGTACTTC
j_gene: TRBJ1-3; v_gene: TRBV27; abundance: -; d_gene: TRBD1; CDR3aa: CASRGDRGRGNTIYF; CDR3nt: TGTGCCAGCAGGGGGGACAGAGGAAGAGGAAACACCATATATTTT
j_gene: TRBJ2-1; v_gene: TRBV11-2; abundance: -; d_gene: -; CDR3aa: CASSLEAGSYNEQFF; CDR3nt: TGTGCCAGCAGCTTAGAAGCCGGCTCCTACAATGAGCAGTTCTTC
j_gene: TRBJ2-7; v_gene: TRBV7-3; abundance: -; d_gene: TRBD1; CDR3aa: CASSLHAGTGIYEQYF; CDR3nt: TGTGCCAGCAGCCTCCACGCCGGGACAGGGATATACGAGCAGTACTTC
j_gene: TRBJ2-4; v_gene: TRBV5-1; abundance: -; d_gene: -; CDR3aa: CASSSSSDRDIQYF; CDR3nt: TGCGCCAGCAGCTCCTCAAGTGATAGAGACATTCAGTACTTC
j_gene: TRBJ2-2; v_gene: TRBV11-2; abundance: -; d_gene: TRBD2; CDR3aa: CASSLMGGRVGTGELFF; CDR3nt: TGTGCCAGCAGCTTAATGGGCGGGAGGGTCGGGACCGGGGAGCTGTTTTTT
j_gene: TRBJ2-3; v_gene: TRBV7-9; abundance: -; d_gene: -; CDR3aa: CASSMILVDTQYF; CDR3nt: TGTGCCAGCAGCATGATACTAGTAGATACGCAGTATTTT
j_gene: TRBJ2-7; v_gene: TRBV19; abundance: -; d_gene: TRBD2; CDR3aa: CASSIFRTSGYEQYF; CDR3nt: TGTGCCAGTAGTATTTTCCGGACTAGCGGCTACGAGCAGTACTTC
j_gene: TRBJ2-1; v_gene: TRBV7-9; abundance: -; d_gene: -; CDR3aa: CASSYPRQGRNEQFF; CDR3nt: TGTGCCAGCAGCTACCCGAGACAAGGTAGGAATGAGCAGTTCTTC
j_gene: TRBJ2-1; v_gene: TRBV7-6; abundance: -; d_gene: -; CDR3aa: CASSSFGGAGYNEQFF; CDR3nt: TGTGCCAGCAGCTCCTTTGGGGGGGCGGGGTACAATGAGCAGTTCTTC
j_gene: TRBJ2-7; v_gene: TRBV9; abundance: once; d_gene: -; CDR3aa: CASSVGDSPTYEQYF; CDR3nt: TGTGCCAGCAGCGTAGGAGACAGTCCGACCTACGAGCAGTACTTC
j_gene: TRBJ1-4; v_gene: TRBV30; abundance: -; d_gene: TRBD1; CDR3aa: CAWGQASNEKLFF; CDR3nt: TGTGCCTGGGGACAGGCCAGTAATGAAAAACTGTTTTTT
j_gene: TRBJ2-1; v_gene: TRBV9; abundance: -; d_gene: -; CDR3aa: CASSVGAAGNSYNEQFF; CDR3nt: TGTGCCAGCAGCGTAGGGGCTGCGGGAAACTCCTACAATGAGCAGTTCTTC
j_gene: TRBJ1-1; v_gene: TRBV19; abundance: -; d_gene: -; CDR3aa: CASRAGNLITEAFF; CDR3nt: TGTGCCAGTAGGGCAGGGAATTTGATCACTGAAGCTTTCTTT
j_gene: TRBJ2-2; v_gene: TRBV5-1; abundance: -; d_gene: TRBD2; CDR3aa: CASSLNPGLAENTGELFF; CDR3nt: TGCGCCAGCAGCTTAAACCCGGGACTAGCGGAGAACACCGGGGAGCTGTTTTTT
j_gene: TRBJ2-6; v_gene: TRBV5-5; abundance: -; d_gene: TRBD2; CDR3aa: CASSFGLAGVAGANVLTF; CDR3nt: TGTGCCAGCAGCTTCGGACTAGCGGGAGTGGCTGGGGCCAACGTCCTGACTTTC
j_gene: TRBJ1-6; v_gene: TRBV9; abundance: -; d_gene: TRBD1; CDR3aa: CASSVDYRGNSPLHF; CDR3nt: TGTGCCAGCAGCGTAGATTACAGGGGGAATTCACCCCTCCACTTT
j_gene: TRBJ2-1; v_gene: TRBV6-1; abundance: -; d_gene: -; CDR3aa: CASRVQGSSYNEQFF; CDR3nt: TGTGCCAGCAGAGTGCAGGGGTCCTCCTACAATGAGCAGTTCTTC
j_gene: TRBJ2-2; v_gene: TRBV6-5; abundance: -; d_gene: -; CDR3aa: CASISGFPVTGELFF; CDR3nt: TGTGCCTCAATTTCGGGGTTCCCGGTCACCGGGGAGCTGTTTTTT
j_gene: TRBJ1-3; v_gene: TRBV7-9; abundance: -; d_gene: -; CDR3aa: CASSLVGGHTIYF; CDR3nt: TGTGCCAGCAGCTTAGTTGGGGGCCACACCATATATTTT
j_gene: TRBJ2-7; v_gene: TRBV4-1; abundance: -; d_gene: -; CDR3aa: CASSRETGTADYEQYF; CDR3nt: TGCGCCAGCAGCCGAGAGACCGGGACTGCGGATTACGAGCAGTACTTC
j_gene: TRBJ2-7; v_gene: TRBV6-1; abundance: -; d_gene: TRBD1; CDR3aa: CASRIQGISYEQYF; CDR3nt: TGTGCCAGCAGGATACAGGGGATCTCCTACGAGCAGTACTTC
j_gene: TRBJ2-7; v_gene: TRBV28; abundance: -; d_gene: -; CDR3aa: CASSPPRRVSYEQYF; CDR3nt: TGTGCCAGCAGTCCCCCCCGGAGGGTGTCCTACGAGCAGTACTTC
j_gene: TRBJ2-2; v_gene: TRBV2; abundance: -; d_gene: TRBD2; CDR3aa: CASRPGLVIAGELFF; CDR3nt: TGTGCCAGCAGGCCGGGACTAGTAATCGCCGGGGAGCTGTTTTTT
j_gene: TRBJ2-3; v_gene: TRBV6-6; abundance: -; d_gene: -; CDR3aa: CASSYEGYTTDTQYF; CDR3nt: TGTGCCAGCAGTTACGAGGGCTATACCACAGATACGCAGTATTTT
j_gene: TRBJ2-1; v_gene: TRBV19; abundance: -; d_gene: TRBD2; CDR3aa: CASSTSGIHNEQFF; CDR3nt: TGTGCCAGTAGTACTAGCGGCATACACAATGAGCAGTTCTTC
j_gene: TRBJ2-1; v_gene: TRBV7-2; abundance: -; d_gene: -; CDR3aa: CASSLMGLNNEQFF; CDR3nt: TGTGCCAGCAGCTTAATGGGACTGAACAATGAGCAGTTCTTC
j_gene: TRBJ2-7; v_gene: TRBV4-1; abundance: -; d_gene: TRBD2; CDR3aa: CASGGDLGLAGAGTYEQYF; CDR3nt: TGCGCCAGCGGCGGTGACCTGGGACTAGCGGGAGCAGGAACCTACGAGCAGTACTTC
j_gene: TRBJ1-2; v_gene: TRBV5-1; abundance: -; d_gene: -; CDR3aa: CASSTAGIPYYGYTF; CDR3nt: TGCGCCAGCAGCACTGCGGGGATCCCCTACTATGGCTACACCTTC
j_gene: TRBJ2-5; v_gene: TRBV7-2; abundance: -; d_gene: -; CDR3aa: CASSLGLHVETQYF; CDR3nt: TGTGCCAGCAGCTTGGGACTCCATGTTGAGACCCAGTACTTC
j_gene: TRBJ1-2; v_gene: TRBV29-1; abundance: -; d_gene: -; CDR3aa: CSVDGGSSGYTF; CDR3nt: TGCAGCGTTGATGGCGGCTCCAGCGGCTACACCTTC
j_gene: TRBJ2-1; v_gene: TRBV12-5; abundance: -; d_gene: -; CDR3aa: CASGNGQSSYNEQFF; CDR3nt: TGTGCTAGTGGGAATGGACAGAGCTCCTACAATGAGCAGTTCTTC
j_gene: TRBJ1-2; v_gene: TRBV11-2; abundance: -; d_gene: -; CDR3aa: CASSPGVYGYTF; CDR3nt: TGTGCCAGCAGCCCAGGGGTCTATGGCTACACCTTC
j_gene: TRBJ2-1; v_gene: TRBV7-9; abundance: -; d_gene: TRBD2; CDR3aa: CASSFTSGELSYNEQFF; CDR3nt: TGTGCCAGCAGTTTCACAAGCGGGGAGCTCTCCTACAATGAGCAGTTCTTC
j_gene: TRBJ2-7; v_gene: TRBV28; abundance: few; d_gene: -; CDR3aa: CASSFQNYEQYF; CDR3nt: TGTGCCAGCAGTTTCCAGAACTACGAGCAGTACTTC
j_gene: TRBJ2-3; v_gene: TRBV10-3; abundance: -; d_gene: -; CDR3aa: CAIRIAPSTDTQYF; CDR3nt: TGTGCCATCAGAATAGCGCCGAGCACAGATACGCAGTATTTT
j_gene: TRBJ1-1; v_gene: TRBV18; abundance: -; d_gene: TRBD1; CDR3aa: CASSPRQGSSTEAFF; CDR3nt: TGTGCCAGCTCACCAAGACAGGGATCGAGCACTGAAGCTTTCTTT